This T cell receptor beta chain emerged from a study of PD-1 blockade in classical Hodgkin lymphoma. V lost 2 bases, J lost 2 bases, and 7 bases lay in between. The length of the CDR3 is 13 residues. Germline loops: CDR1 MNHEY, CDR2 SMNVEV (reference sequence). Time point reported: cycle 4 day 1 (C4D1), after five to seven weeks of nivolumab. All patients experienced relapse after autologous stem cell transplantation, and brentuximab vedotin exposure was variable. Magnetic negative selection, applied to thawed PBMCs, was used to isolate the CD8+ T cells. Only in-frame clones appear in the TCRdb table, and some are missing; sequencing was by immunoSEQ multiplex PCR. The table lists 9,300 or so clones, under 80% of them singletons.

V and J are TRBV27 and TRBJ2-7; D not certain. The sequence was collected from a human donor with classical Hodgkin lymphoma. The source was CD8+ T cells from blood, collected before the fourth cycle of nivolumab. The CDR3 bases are TGTGCCAGCAGTTTAGGTCCCCCCTACGAGCAGTACTTC. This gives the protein CASSLGPPYEQYF.